A selection of T cell receptor beta chains follows, all from one sample in a study of response to subunit inactivated influenza vaccine. TCRdb called the RT-PCR reads again in MiXCR, with one record for every CDR3 protein. The data hold hundreds of thousands of distinct CDR3 sequences, with about a sixth observed a single time. The material sequenced was PBMCs from blood, taken roughly 12 days after vaccination. The receptors shown here come from a man over 45 who received an inactivated influenza vaccine. Each CDR3 is given with its conserved first and last residue. Fields, in order: clone size, D gene, J gene, V gene, CDR3 protein, CDR3 DNA. D genes are given only for firm matches. Clone size is stated in some rows and not others, as once, few, many or a class when expanded.

clone size: once
D gene: NA
J gene: TRBJ1-1
V gene: TRBV6-5
CDR3 protein: CASSYFPGATEAFF
CDR3 DNA: TGTGCCAGCAGTTATTTCCCTGGGGCGACTGAAGCTTTCTTT

clone size: NA
D gene: NA
J gene: TRBJ2-7
V gene: TRBV25-1
CDR3 protein: CASSNPWGPYEQYF
CDR3 DNA: TGTGCCAGCAGTAACCCTTGGGGACCCTACGAGCAGTACTTC

clone size: few
D gene: NA
J gene: TRBJ2-3
V gene: TRBV6-5
CDR3 protein: CASSYVAGRRTDTQYF
CDR3 DNA: TGTGCCAGCAGTTACGTGGCGGGGAGACGCACAGATACGCAGTATTTT

clone size: NA
D gene: TRBD1
J gene: TRBJ1-6
V gene: TRBV27
CDR3 protein: CASSLSGQGNSPLHF
CDR3 DNA: TGTGCCAGCAGTTTATCCGGACAGGGAAATTCACCCCTCCACTTT

clone size: NA
D gene: NA
J gene: TRBJ2-2
V gene: TRBV2
CDR3 protein: CASSEAPGYTGELFF
CDR3 DNA: TGTGCCAGCAGTGAAGCCCCAGGTTACACCGGGGAGCTGTTTTTT

clone size: NA
D gene: NA
J gene: TRBJ1-4
V gene: TRBV7-9
CDR3 protein: CASSFGPLREKLFF
CDR3 DNA: TGTGCCAGCAGCTTTGGGCCTCTGCGGGAAAAACTGTTTTTT

clone size: NA
D gene: NA
J gene: TRBJ2-5
V gene: TRBV6-2/TRBV6-3
CDR3 protein: CASLERGGEETQYF
CDR3 DNA: TGTGCCAGCCTGGAACGGGGCGGGGAAGAGACCCAGTACTTC

clone size: few
D gene: NA
J gene: TRBJ2-1
V gene: TRBV3-1
CDR3 protein: CASSQEGRNEQFF
CDR3 DNA: TGTGCCAGCAGCCAAGAGGGGAGGAATGAGCAGTTCTTC

clone size: few
D gene: TRBD2
J gene: TRBJ2-4
V gene: TRBV12-3/TRBV12-4
CDR3 protein: CASSAAPGTSGEGIQYF
CDR3 DNA: TGTGCCAGCAGTGCCGCACCCGGGACTAGCGGGGAAGGCATTCAGTACTTC

clone size: NA
D gene: NA
J gene: TRBJ1-5
V gene: TRBV28
CDR3 protein: CASSLSWSGQPQHF
CDR3 DNA: TGTGCCAGCAGTTTATCATGGAGCGGTCAGCCCCAGCATTTT

clone size: many
D gene: TRBD1
J gene: TRBJ2-5
V gene: TRBV4-2
CDR3 protein: CASSPLGQGETQYF
CDR3 DNA: TGTGCCAGCAGCCCCCTAGGACAGGGCGAGACCCAGTACTTC

clone size: NA
D gene: NA
J gene: TRBJ2-1
V gene: TRBV29-1
CDR3 protein: CSIKGGVGAEGFF
CDR3 DNA: TGCAGCATTAAGGGGGGGGTAGGGGCAGAAGGTTTCTTC

clone size: NA
D gene: TRBD2
J gene: TRBJ2-7
V gene: TRBV29-1
CDR3 protein: CSVGSGISYEQYF
CDR3 DNA: TGCAGCGTTGGCAGCGGGATCTCCTACGAGCAGTACTTC

clone size: NA
D gene: NA
J gene: TRBJ2-7
V gene: TRBV20-1
CDR3 protein: CSASSGGAYEQYF
CDR3 DNA: TGCAGTGCTAGTAGCGGTGGGGCGTACGAGCAGTACTTC

clone size: few
D gene: NA
J gene: TRBJ2-2
V gene: TRBV30
CDR3 protein: CAWSVLGTRGELFF
CDR3 DNA: TGTGCCTGGAGTGTACTAGGGACTCGAGGGGAGCTGTTTTTT

clone size: many
D gene: TRBD1
J gene: TRBJ2-1
V gene: TRBV12-3/TRBV12-4
CDR3 protein: CASSPTGAYNEQFF
CDR3 DNA: TGTGCCAGCAGCCCGACAGGGGCCTACAATGAGCAGTTCTTC

clone size: NA
D gene: TRBD2
J gene: TRBJ2-7
V gene: TRBV11-2
CDR3 protein: CASSRPLAGGGEQYF
CDR3 DNA: TGTGCCAGCAGCCGCCCGCTAGCGGGGGGCGGCGAGCAGTACTTC

clone size: few
D gene: NA
J gene: TRBJ2-7
V gene: TRBV6-2/TRBV6-3
CDR3 protein: CASSLTDFYEQYF
CDR3 DNA: TGTGCCAGCAGTTTAACGGACTTTTACGAGCAGTACTTC

clone size: few
D gene: TRBD2
J gene: TRBJ2-5
V gene: TRBV7-3
CDR3 protein: CASSPTSVRETQYF
CDR3 DNA: TGTGCCAGCAGCCCGACTAGCGTGAGAGAGACCCAGTACTTC

clone size: few
D gene: NA
J gene: TRBJ2-7
V gene: TRBV12-3/TRBV12-4
CDR3 protein: CASRSGGTTYEQYF
CDR3 DNA: TGTGCCAGCAGAAGCGGCGGGACGACCTACGAGCAGTACTTC

clone size: NA
D gene: NA
J gene: TRBJ2-7
V gene: TRBV7-5
CDR3 protein: CIPVPAARRATSGVIYEQYF
CDR3 DNA: TGTATCCCTGTGCCAGCTGCACGCAGAGCCACTAGCGGGGTAATCTACGAGCAGTACTTC

clone size: NA
D gene: TRBD2
J gene: TRBJ2-1
V gene: TRBV5-6
CDR3 protein: CASSLWPAGALFF
CDR3 DNA: TGTGCCAGCAGCTTGTGGCCAGCGGGAGCTCTGTTCTTC

clone size: few
D gene: NA
J gene: TRBJ2-2
V gene: TRBV4-3
CDR3 protein: CASSQEGWGPTGELFF
CDR3 DNA: TGCGCCAGCAGCCAAGAGGGGTGGGGTCCAACCGGGGAGCTGTTTTTT

clone size: NA
D gene: NA
J gene: TRBJ1-4
V gene: TRBV9
CDR3 protein: CASSPLGDRVEKLFF
CDR3 DNA: TGTGCCAGCAGCCCTTTGGGAGACCGGGTGGAAAAACTGTTTTTT

clone size: few
D gene: NA
J gene: TRBJ1-5
V gene: TRBV10-2
CDR3 protein: CASSEWGLSNQPQHF
CDR3 DNA: TGCGCCAGCAGTGAGTGGGGATTGAGCAATCAGCCCCAGCATTTT

clone size: NA
D gene: TRBD1
J gene: TRBJ2-5
V gene: TRBV6-1
CDR3 protein: CASSPVGQGQETQYF
CDR3 DNA: TGTGCCAGCAGCCCGGTTGGACAGGGCCAAGAGACCCAGTACTTC

clone size: NA
D gene: NA
J gene: TRBJ1-1
V gene: TRBV6-2/TRBV6-3
CDR3 protein: CASSYEPRSVEAFF
CDR3 DNA: TGTGCCAGCAGTTACGAACCCAGGTCCGTTGAAGCTTTCTTT

clone size: NA
D gene: NA
J gene: TRBJ2-3
V gene: TRBV7-2
CDR3 protein: CASSLTPWGRRTDTQYF
CDR3 DNA: TGTGCCAGCAGCTTAACCCCTTGGGGCAGGCGCACAGATACGCAGTATTTT

clone size: NA
D gene: NA
J gene: TRBJ2-7
V gene: TRBV2
CDR3 protein: CASTLNSDRPGTYEQYF
CDR3 DNA: TGTGCCAGCACCCTCAACTCGGACAGGCCGGGGACTTACGAGCAGTACTTC

clone size: NA
D gene: TRBD1
J gene: TRBJ1-2
V gene: TRBV18
CDR3 protein: CASSPMGTGDYGYTF
CDR3 DNA: TGTGCCAGCTCACCAATGGGGACAGGGGACTATGGCTACACCTTC

clone size: few
D gene: NA
J gene: TRBJ2-7
V gene: TRBV6-1
CDR3 protein: CASSPRQGLRSSYEQYF
CDR3 DNA: TGTGCCAGCAGCCCCCGGCAGGGATTACGGAGCTCCTACGAGCAGTACTTC

clone size: few
D gene: NA
J gene: TRBJ1-5
V gene: TRBV7-2
CDR3 protein: CASAGWSNQPQHF
CDR3 DNA: TGTGCCAGTGCAGGGTGGAGCAATCAGCCCCAGCATTTT

clone size: few
D gene: NA
J gene: TRBJ1-2
V gene: TRBV7-9
CDR3 protein: CASSLVGSGYLYGYTF
CDR3 DNA: TGTGCCAGCAGCTTAGTAGGCTCAGGATATTTGTATGGCTACACCTTC

clone size: few
D gene: TRBD2
J gene: TRBJ2-7
V gene: TRBV14
CDR3 protein: CASSQVRRGLAGEQYF
CDR3 DNA: TGTGCCAGCAGCCAAGTACGGCGCGGGCTAGCGGGGGAGCAGTACTTC

clone size: few
D gene: NA
J gene: TRBJ2-1
V gene: TRBV7-9
CDR3 protein: CASSLVPDTEQFF
CDR3 DNA: TGTGCCAGCAGCTTAGTTCCGGATACTGAGCAGTTCTTC

clone size: NA
D gene: TRBD1
J gene: TRBJ2-1
V gene: TRBV7-6
CDR3 protein: CASSSKTGKDYNEQFF
CDR3 DNA: TGTGCCAGCAGCTCGAAGACAGGGAAAGACTACAATGAGCAGTTCTTC

clone size: few
D gene: TRBD2
J gene: TRBJ2-7
V gene: TRBV12-3/TRBV12-4
CDR3 protein: CASSPGLAEYEQYF
CDR3 DNA: TGTGCCAGCAGCCCGGGACTAGCGGAATACGAGCAGTACTTC

clone size: few
D gene: NA
J gene: TRBJ2-5
V gene: TRBV29-1
CDR3 protein: CSVGALQETQYF
CDR3 DNA: TGCAGCGTTGGGGCACTTCAAGAGACCCAGTACTTC

clone size: NA
D gene: NA
J gene: TRBJ2-5
V gene: TRBV2
CDR3 protein: CASRGPGLFVETQYF
CDR3 DNA: TGTGCCAGCAGAGGACCGGGACTGTTCGTCGAGACCCAGTACTTC

clone size: many
D gene: NA
J gene: TRBJ1-2
V gene: TRBV24-1
CDR3 protein: CATSDWSRSYGYTF
CDR3 DNA: TGTGCCACCAGTGATTGGTCACGGAGCTATGGCTACACCTTC

clone size: NA
D gene: TRBD1
J gene: TRBJ2-5
V gene: TRBV5-1
CDR3 protein: CASSTDRSYQETQYF
CDR3 DNA: TGCGCCAGCAGCACGGACAGGTCGTACCAAGAGACCCAGTACTTC

clone size: few
D gene: NA
J gene: TRBJ2-2
V gene: TRBV7-9
CDR3 protein: CASSLPYINTGELFF
CDR3 DNA: TGTGCCAGCAGCTTACCCTACATCAACACCGGGGAGCTGTTTTTT

clone size: few
D gene: NA
J gene: TRBJ2-5
V gene: TRBV24-1
CDR3 protein: CATSGAHVETQYF
CDR3 DNA: TGTGCCACCAGTGGGGCCCACGTGGAGACCCAGTACTTC

clone size: few
D gene: NA
J gene: TRBJ2-3
V gene: TRBV4-2
CDR3 protein: CASSQNVAFTDTQYF
CDR3 DNA: TGTGCCAGCAGCCAAAATGTAGCATTCACAGATACGCAGTATTTT

clone size: many
D gene: TRBD2
J gene: TRBJ2-7
V gene: TRBV5-1
CDR3 protein: CASSIAGHSYEQYF
CDR3 DNA: TGCGCCAGCAGCATAGCGGGACACTCCTACGAGCAGTACTTC

clone size: few
D gene: NA
J gene: TRBJ1-2
V gene: TRBV7-2
CDR3 protein: CASSLVPTWGYGYTF
CDR3 DNA: TGTGCCAGCAGCTTAGTGCCCACGTGGGGCTATGGCTACACCTTC

clone size: many
D gene: NA
J gene: TRBJ2-1
V gene: TRBV12-3/TRBV12-4
CDR3 protein: CASTRHQTYNEQFF
CDR3 DNA: TGTGCCAGCACCCGACATCAAACCTACAATGAGCAGTTCTTC

clone size: NA
D gene: NA
J gene: TRBJ2-3
V gene: TRBV14
CDR3 protein: CASSQETFRATDTQYF
CDR3 DNA: TGTGCCAGCAGCCAAGAGACATTTCGGGCCACAGATACGCAGTATTTT

clone size: few
D gene: NA
J gene: TRBJ1-4
V gene: TRBV19
CDR3 protein: CASSWSATNEKLFF
CDR3 DNA: TGTGCCAGTAGTTGGTCTGCCACTAATGAAAAACTGTTTTTT

clone size: few
D gene: NA
J gene: TRBJ2-1
V gene: TRBV7-2
CDR3 protein: CASSLRTGSYNEQFF
CDR3 DNA: TGTGCCAGCAGCTTAAGAACTGGATCCTACAATGAGCAGTTCTTC

clone size: many
D gene: NA
J gene: TRBJ2-5
V gene: TRBV12-3/TRBV12-4
CDR3 protein: CASSRDGQETQYF
CDR3 DNA: TGTGCCAGCAGTCGGGACGGCCAAGAGACCCAGTACTTC

clone size: many
D gene: TRBD1
J gene: TRBJ1-6
V gene: TRBV25-1
CDR3 protein: CASSGWDRNNSPLHF
CDR3 DNA: TGTGCCAGCAGTGGGTGGGACAGAAATAATTCACCCCTCCACTTT

clone size: once
D gene: TRBD2
J gene: TRBJ2-2
V gene: TRBV7-3
CDR3 protein: CASSPGLAGENGELFF
CDR3 DNA: TGTGCCAGCAGCCCCGGACTAGCGGGAGAAAACGGGGAGCTGTTTTTT

clone size: few
D gene: TRBD1
J gene: TRBJ1-2
V gene: TRBV7-3
CDR3 protein: CASSLGDRNLPYGYTF
CDR3 DNA: TGTGCCAGCAGCTTGGGGGACAGAAATTTACCCTATGGCTACACCTTC

clone size: few
D gene: NA
J gene: TRBJ2-5
V gene: TRBV5-1
CDR3 protein: CASSLRSPTQETQYF
CDR3 DNA: TGCGCCAGCAGCTTGAGGTCCCCAACCCAAGAGACCCAGTACTTC

clone size: few
D gene: TRBD1
J gene: TRBJ2-5
V gene: TRBV2
CDR3 protein: CASSVDRGLETQYF
CDR3 DNA: TGTGCCAGCAGTGTCGACAGGGGGCTCGAGACCCAGTACTTC

clone size: few
D gene: TRBD2
J gene: TRBJ2-7
V gene: TRBV28
CDR3 protein: CASSFLLGLAASSYEQYF
CDR3 DNA: TGTGCCAGCAGTTTTCTATTGGGACTAGCGGCTTCCTCCTACGAGCAGTACTTC

clone size: many
D gene: NA
J gene: TRBJ2-1
V gene: TRBV7-6
CDR3 protein: CASSLRAVNSYNEQFF
CDR3 DNA: TGTGCCAGCAGCTTGCGGGCGGTAAACTCCTACAATGAGCAGTTCTTC

clone size: few
D gene: NA
J gene: TRBJ2-5
V gene: TRBV4-1
CDR3 protein: CASSPAGWRGETQYF
CDR3 DNA: TGCGCCAGCAGCCCCGCTGGTTGGAGGGGAGAGACCCAGTACTTC

clone size: few
D gene: NA
J gene: TRBJ2-7
V gene: TRBV6-2/TRBV6-3
CDR3 protein: CASSYPRTAAHEQYF
CDR3 DNA: TGTGCCAGCAGTTACCCCCGGACGGCAGCCCACGAGCAGTACTTC